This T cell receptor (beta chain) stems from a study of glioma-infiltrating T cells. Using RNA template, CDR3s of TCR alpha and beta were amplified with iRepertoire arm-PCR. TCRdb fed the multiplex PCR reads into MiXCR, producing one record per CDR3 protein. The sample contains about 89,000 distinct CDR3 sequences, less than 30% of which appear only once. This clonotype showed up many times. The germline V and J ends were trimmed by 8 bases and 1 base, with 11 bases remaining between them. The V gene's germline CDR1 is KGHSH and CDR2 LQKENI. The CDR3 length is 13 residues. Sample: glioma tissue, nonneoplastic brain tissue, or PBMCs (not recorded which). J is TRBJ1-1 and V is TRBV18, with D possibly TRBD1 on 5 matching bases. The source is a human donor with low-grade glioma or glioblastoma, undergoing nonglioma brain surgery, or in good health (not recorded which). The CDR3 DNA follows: TGTGCCAGCACCGGGACGCCGAACACTGAAGCTTTCTTT. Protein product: CASTGTPNTEAFF.